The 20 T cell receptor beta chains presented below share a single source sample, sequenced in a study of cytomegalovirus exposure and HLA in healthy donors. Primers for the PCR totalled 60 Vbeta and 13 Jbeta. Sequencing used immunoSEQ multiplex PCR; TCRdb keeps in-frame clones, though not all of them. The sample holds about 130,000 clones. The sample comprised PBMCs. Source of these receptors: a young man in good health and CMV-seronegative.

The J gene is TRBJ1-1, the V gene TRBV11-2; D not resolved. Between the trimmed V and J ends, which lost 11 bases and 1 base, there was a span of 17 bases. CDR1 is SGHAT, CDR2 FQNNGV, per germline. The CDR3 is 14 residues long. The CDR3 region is CARVLIVTNTEAFF. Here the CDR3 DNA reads TGTGCCCGGGTTCTAATTGTGACGAACACTGAAGCTTTCTTT.

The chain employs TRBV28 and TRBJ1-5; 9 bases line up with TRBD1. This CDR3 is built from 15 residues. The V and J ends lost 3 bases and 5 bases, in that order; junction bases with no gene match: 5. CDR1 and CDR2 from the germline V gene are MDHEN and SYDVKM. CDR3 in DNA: TGTGCCAGCAGTTTGCCGGGACAGGGACATCAGCCCCAGCATTTT. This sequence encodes CASSLPGQGHQPQHF. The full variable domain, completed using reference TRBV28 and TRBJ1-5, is DVKVTQSSRYLVKRTGEKVFLECVQDMDHENMFWYRQDPGLGLRLIYFSYDVKMKEKGDIPEGYSVSREKKERFSLILESASTNQTSMYLCASSLPGQGHQPQHFGDGTRLSIL.

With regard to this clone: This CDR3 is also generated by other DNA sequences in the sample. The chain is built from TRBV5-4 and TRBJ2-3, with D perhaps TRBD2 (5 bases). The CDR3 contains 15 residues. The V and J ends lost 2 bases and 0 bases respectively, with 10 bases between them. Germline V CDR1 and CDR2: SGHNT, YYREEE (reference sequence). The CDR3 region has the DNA TGTGCCAGCAGCTTAGAGGGAGCTAGCACAGATACGCAGTATTTT. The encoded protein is CASSLEGASTDTQYF.

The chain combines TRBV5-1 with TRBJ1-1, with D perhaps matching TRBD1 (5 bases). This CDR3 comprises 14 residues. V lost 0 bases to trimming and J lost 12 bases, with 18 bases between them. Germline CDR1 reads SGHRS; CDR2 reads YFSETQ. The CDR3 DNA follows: TGCGCCAGCAGCTTGGGAGGAGGGCAGGGTCTATCTTTCTTT. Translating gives CASSLGGGQGLSFF.

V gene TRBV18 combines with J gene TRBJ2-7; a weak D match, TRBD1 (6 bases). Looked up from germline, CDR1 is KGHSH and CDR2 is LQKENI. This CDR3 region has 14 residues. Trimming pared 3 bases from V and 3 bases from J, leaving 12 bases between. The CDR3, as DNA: TGTGCCAGCTCACCGGGCAGGGGCCACTACGAGCAGTACTTC. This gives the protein CASSPGRGHYEQYF.

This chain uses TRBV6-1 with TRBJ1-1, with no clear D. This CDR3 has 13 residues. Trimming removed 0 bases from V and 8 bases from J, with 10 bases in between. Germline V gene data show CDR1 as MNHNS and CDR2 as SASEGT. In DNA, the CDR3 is TGTGCCAGCAGTGAAGCGCTGGCAGCGGAAGCTTTCTTT. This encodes CASSEALAAEAFF.

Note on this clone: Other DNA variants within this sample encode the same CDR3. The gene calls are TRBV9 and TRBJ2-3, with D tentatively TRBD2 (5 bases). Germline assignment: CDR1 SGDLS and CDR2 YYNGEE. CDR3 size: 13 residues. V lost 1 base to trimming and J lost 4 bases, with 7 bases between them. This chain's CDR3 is CASSVLGADTQYF. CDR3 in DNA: TGTGCCAGCAGCGTACTCGGGGCAGATACGCAGTATTTT.

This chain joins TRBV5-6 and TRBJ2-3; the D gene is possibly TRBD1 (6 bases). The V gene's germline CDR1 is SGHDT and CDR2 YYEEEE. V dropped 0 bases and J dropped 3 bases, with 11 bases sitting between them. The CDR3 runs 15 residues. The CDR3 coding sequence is TGTGCCAGCAGCTTGGGCAGGGGTAGGACAGATACGCAGTATTTT. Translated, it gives CASSLGRGRTDTQYF.

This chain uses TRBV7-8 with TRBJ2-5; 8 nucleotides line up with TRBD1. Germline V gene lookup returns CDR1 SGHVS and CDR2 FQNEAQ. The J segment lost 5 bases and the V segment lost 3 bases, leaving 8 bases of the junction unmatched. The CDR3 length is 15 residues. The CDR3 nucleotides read TGTGCCAGCAGCTTTCGCCCAGGGGGCGGGGAGACCCAGTACTTC. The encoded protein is CASSFRPGGGETQYF.

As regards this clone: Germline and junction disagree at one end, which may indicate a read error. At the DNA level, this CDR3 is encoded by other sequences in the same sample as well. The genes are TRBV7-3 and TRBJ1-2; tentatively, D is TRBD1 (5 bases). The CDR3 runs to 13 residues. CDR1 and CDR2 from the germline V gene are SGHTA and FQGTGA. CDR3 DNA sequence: TGTGCCAGCAGCCCGGGCGGGGGATATGGCTACACCTTT. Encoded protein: CASSPGGGYGYTF.

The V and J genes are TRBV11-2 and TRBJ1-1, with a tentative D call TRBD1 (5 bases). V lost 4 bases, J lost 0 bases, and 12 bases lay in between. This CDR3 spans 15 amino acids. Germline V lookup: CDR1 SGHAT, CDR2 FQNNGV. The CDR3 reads CASSSRVRMNTEAFF. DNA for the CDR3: TGTGCCAGCAGCTCCAGGGTGAGAATGAACACTGAAGCTTTCTTT.

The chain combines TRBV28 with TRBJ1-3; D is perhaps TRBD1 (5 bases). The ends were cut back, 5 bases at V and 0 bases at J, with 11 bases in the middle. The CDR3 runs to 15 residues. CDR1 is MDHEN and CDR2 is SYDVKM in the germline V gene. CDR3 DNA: TGTGCCAGCAGTCGGGGGGGGATCTCTGGAAACACCATATATTTT. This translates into CASSRGGISGNTIYF.

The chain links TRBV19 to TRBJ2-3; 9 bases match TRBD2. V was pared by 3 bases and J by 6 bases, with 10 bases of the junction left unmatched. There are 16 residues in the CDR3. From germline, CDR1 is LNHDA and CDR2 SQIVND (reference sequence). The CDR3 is CASSIYGGRASDTQYF. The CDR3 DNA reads TGTGCCAGTAGTATTTACGGCGGGAGGGCATCGGATACGCAGTATTTT.

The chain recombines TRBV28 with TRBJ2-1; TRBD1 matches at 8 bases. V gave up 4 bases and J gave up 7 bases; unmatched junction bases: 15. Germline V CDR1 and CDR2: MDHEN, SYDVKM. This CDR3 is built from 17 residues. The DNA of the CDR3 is TGTGCCAGCAGTTCCCAGGGACAGGCCCCAACCTGGAATGAGCAGTTCTTC. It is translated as CASSSQGQAPTWNEQFF.

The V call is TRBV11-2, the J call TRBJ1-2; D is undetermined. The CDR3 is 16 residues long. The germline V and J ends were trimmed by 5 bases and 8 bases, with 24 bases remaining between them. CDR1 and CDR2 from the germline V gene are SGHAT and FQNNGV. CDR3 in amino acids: CASSRASGSTLGGYTF. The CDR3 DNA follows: TGTGCCAGCAGCCGGGCGAGCGGGAGTACCCTGGGAGGCTACACCTTC.

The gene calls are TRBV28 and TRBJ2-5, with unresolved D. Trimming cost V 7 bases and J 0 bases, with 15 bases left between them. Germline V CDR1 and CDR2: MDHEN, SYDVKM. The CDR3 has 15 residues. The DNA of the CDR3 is TGTGCCAGCAAAAGCCGTTCGGTAAACCAAGAGACCCAGTACTTC. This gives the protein CASKSRSVNQETQYF.

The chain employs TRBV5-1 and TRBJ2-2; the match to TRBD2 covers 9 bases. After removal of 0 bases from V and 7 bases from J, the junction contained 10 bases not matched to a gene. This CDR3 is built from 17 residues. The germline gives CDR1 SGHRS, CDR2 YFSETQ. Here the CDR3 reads CASSLESAGGPSGELFF. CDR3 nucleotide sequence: TGCGCCAGCAGCTTGGAATCCGCGGGAGGGCCGAGCGGGGAGCTGTTTTTT.

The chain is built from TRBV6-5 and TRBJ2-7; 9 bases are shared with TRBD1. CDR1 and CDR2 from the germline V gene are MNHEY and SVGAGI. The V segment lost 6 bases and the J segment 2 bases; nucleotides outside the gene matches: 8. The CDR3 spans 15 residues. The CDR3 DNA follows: TGTGCCAGCAGGCAAGGACAGGGGCTCACCTACGAGCAGTACTTC. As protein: CASRQGQGLTYEQYF.

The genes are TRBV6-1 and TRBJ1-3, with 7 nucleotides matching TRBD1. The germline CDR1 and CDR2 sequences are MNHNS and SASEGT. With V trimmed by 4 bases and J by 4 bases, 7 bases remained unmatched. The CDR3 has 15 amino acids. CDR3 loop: CASSATTGYGNTIYF. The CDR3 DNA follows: TGTGCCAGCAGTGCAACGACAGGGTACGGAAACACCATATATTTT.

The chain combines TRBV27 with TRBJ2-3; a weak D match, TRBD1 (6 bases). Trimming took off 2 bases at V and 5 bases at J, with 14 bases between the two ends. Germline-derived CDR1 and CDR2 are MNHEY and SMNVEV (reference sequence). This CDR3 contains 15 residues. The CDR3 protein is CASSLGGGTQDTQYF. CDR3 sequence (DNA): TGTGCCAGCAGTTTAGGGGGCGGTACCCAAGATACGCAGTATTTT.